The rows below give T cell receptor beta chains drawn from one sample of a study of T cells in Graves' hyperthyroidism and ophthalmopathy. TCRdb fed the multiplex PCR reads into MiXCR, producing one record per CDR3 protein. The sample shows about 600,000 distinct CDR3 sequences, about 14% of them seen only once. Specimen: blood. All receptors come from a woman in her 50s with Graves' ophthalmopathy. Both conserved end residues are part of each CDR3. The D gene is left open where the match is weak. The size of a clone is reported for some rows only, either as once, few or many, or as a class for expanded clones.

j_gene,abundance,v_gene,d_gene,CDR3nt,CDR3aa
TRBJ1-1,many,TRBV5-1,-,TGCGCCAGCAGCTCCTACCGGGAGGCAGCTGAAGCTTTCTTT,CASSSYREAAEAFF
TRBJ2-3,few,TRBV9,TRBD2,TGTGCCAGCAGCGGCGGACTAGCGGAACACACAGATACGCAGTATTTT,CASSGGLAEHTDTQYF
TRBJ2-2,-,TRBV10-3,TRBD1,TGTGCCATCAGAGCGACAGGGTCCGGGGAGCTGTTTTTT,CAIRATGSGELFF
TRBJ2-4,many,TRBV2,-,TGTGCCAGCAGTGAAGCGCTTCTCAGGGCGGCCAAAAACATTCAGTACTTC,CASSEALLRAAKNIQYF
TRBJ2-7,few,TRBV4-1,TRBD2,TGCGCCAGCAGGCCGGAACTAGCGGGATCTACCTACGAGCAGTACTTC,CASRPELAGSTYEQYF
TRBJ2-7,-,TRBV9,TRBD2,TGTGCCAGCAGCGTAGTAGCGGGTGGGGAGCAGTACTTC,CASSVVAGGEQYF
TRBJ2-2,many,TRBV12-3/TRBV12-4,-,TGTGCCAGCAGTTTAGACCCTGGGGTTTCCGGGGAGCTGTTTTTT,CASSLDPGVSGELFF
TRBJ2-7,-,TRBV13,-,TGTGCCAGCAGCTTGGAGGGGGGTACGGGGTCCTACGAGCAGTACTTC,CASSLEGGTGSYEQYF
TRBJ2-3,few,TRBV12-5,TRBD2,TGTGCTAGTGGTTTGGTACTTGCGGGAGGTGGAGATACGCAGTATTTT,CASGLVLAGGGDTQYF
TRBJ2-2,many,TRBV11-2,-,TGTGCCAGCAGCCCAGAAACAATCGGTGGGCTGTTTTTT,CASSPETIGGLFF
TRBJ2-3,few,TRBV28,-,TGTGCCAGCAGTCTAACCCTGGGACCGCCAAACACAGATACGCAGTATTTT,CASSLTLGPPNTDTQYF
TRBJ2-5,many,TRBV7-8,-,TGTGCCAGCAGCTTAAATTGGAGGGGCGAGACCCAGTACTTC,CASSLNWRGETQYF
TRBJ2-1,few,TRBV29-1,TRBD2,TGCAGCGTTGGCGGGAGAAACAATGAGCAGTTCTTC,CSVGGRNNEQFF
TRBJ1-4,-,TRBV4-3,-,TGCGCCAGCAGCCCGAACAACAGGGCTATTGGCGAAAAACTGTTTTTT,CASSPNNRAIGEKLFF
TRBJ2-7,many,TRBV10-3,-,TGTGCCATCAGTGACTCGGGCTCGGGGTACGAGCAGTACTTC,CAISDSGSGYEQYF
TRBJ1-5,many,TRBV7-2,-,TGTGCCAGCAGCACCTTAGCGGGTACAATTAATAGCAATCAGCCCCAGCATTTT,CASSTLAGTINSNQPQHF
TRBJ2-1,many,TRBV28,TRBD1,TGTGCCAGCAGTATCGGACAGGGGGTCGATGAGCAGTTCTTC,CASSIGQGVDEQFF
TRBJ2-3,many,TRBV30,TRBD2,TGTGCCTGGACTAGCGGGTTCGATACGCAGTATTTT,CAWTSGFDTQYF
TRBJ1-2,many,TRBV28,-,TGTGCCAGCGGGGCGCAAGCTAACTATGGCTACACCTTC,CASGAQANYGYTF
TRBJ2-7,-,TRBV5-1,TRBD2,TGCGCCAGCAGCTCCCAGGAGCGGGGGGCCTACGAGCAGTACTTC,CASSSQERGAYEQYF
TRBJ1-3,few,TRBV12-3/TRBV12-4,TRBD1,TGTGCCAGCAGCGACAGGGAACGCTCTGGAGACACCATATATTTT,CASSDRERSGDTIYF
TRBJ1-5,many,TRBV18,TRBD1,TGTGCCAGCTCACCACCGGGACAGGGGGCGAATCAGCCCCAGCATTTT,CASSPPGQGANQPQHF
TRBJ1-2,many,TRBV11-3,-,TGTGCCAGCAGCTCCGGGCCGCGATATGGCTACACCTTC,CASSSGPRYGYTF
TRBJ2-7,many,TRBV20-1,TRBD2,TGCAGTGCTGCTACTAGCGGGGTTTACGAGCAGTACTTC,CSAATSGVYEQYF
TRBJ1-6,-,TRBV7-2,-,TGTGCCAGCAGCTTCCCCGGGTTGCCCCTCCACTTT,CASSFPGLPLHF
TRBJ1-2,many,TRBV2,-,TGTGCCAGCGAGTTGGACTATGGCTACACCTTC,CASELDYGYTF
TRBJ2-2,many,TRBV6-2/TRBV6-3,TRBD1,TGTGCCAGCAGTTACGACCTTGACAGGGATTATACGAACACCGGGGAGCTGTTTTTT,CASSYDLDRDYTNTGELFF
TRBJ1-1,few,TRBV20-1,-,TGCAGTGCTAGAGATCTTGGGAAATCGAAAGTCGAAGCTTTCTTT,CSARDLGKSKVEAFF
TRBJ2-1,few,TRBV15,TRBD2,TGTGCCACCAGCAGAGATGGCGGGAGCTCCTACAACGAGCAGTTCTTC,CATSRDGGSSYNEQFF
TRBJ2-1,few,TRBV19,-,TGTGCCAGTAGTATTCAGGACAGTTTCTACAATGAGCAGTTCTTC,CASSIQDSFYNEQFF
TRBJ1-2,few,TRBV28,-,TGTGCCAGCAGTTTTACAGGGATCGGCTACACCTTC,CASSFTGIGYTF
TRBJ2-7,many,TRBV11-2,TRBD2,TGTGCCAGCAGCTTTACTAGCGGGACCTCCAGCTCCTACGAGCAGTACTTC,CASSFTSGTSSSYEQYF
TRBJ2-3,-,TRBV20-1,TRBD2,TGCAGTGCTAGTTCGGCGGGAGGGTTGCTTGATACGCAGTATTTT,CSASSAGGLLDTQYF